This T cell receptor (beta chain) was retrieved from a study of T cell responses to AZD1222 COVID-19 vaccine. Study-level findings and limits: Researchers took repertoire samples only after the peak T cell response had come. Increased Spike-specific TCR breadth and depth were observed after two AZD1222 doses. Females made up more of the donors, who were largely white British, and clonal diversity may have come out too low. Seropositive at baseline were only a handful of AZD1222 recipients.

Turning to this clone: Its target is unknown.

The data were produced by immunoSEQ multiplex PCR, yet TCRdb's version contains in-frame clones alone and is incomplete. Recorded for this sample: 150,000 or so clones. V lost 7 bases and J lost 3, with 15 bases in between. Germline-derived CDR1 and CDR2 are SNHLY and FYNNEI. The CDR3 contains 15 residues. What was sequenced was peripheral blood. The receptor was isolated from an adult in good health. This rearrangement joins TRBV2 to TRBJ1-4; maybe TRBD1 (6 bases). This CDR3 is CASTAQGGPNEKLFF. CDR3 nucleotide sequence: TGTGCCAGCACCGCACAGGGCGGACCTAATGAAAAACTGTTTTTT.